The T cell receptor beta chain under discussion was sequenced for a study of OX40 agonist ivuxolimab in advanced cancers. Study summary: Patient treatment consisted of intravenous ivuxolimab administration every 2 weeks at 0.01 to 10 mg/kg. A mean age of roughly 66 years, range roughly 20 to 85, was recorded, and roughly 83% were male. The study's findings and limits: Fewer expanded clones were found on average in CD4+ than in CD8+ T cells. There was clonal expansion of CD4+ and CD8+ blood T cells by week 6 at 0.1 to 3.0 mg/kg.

The assay was immunoSEQ multiplex PCR, and TCRdb's table has in-frame clones only and misses some. Seen here are around 90,000 clones, around 87% observed once, and the top ten hold around 0.3%. The CDR3 covers 16 residues. The germline gives CDR1 SEHNR, CDR2 FQNEAQ (reference sequence). On this clone: Its antigen is as yet unknown. Sequence at one end of the junction differs from germline and may be a read error.

This specimen was CD4+ or CD8+ T cells sorted from blood, taken in a trial of the OX40 agonist ivuxolimab. The TCR originated in an adult with an advanced solid tumor such as melanoma, head and neck, liver or kidney cancer. The chain recombines TRBV7-9 with TRBJ2-7, with 7 bases that match TRBD2. The CDR3 DNA follows: TGTGCCAGCAGCCTAGCTAGCGGTCCTAGGGACCACGAGCAGTACTTC. Protein: CASSLASGPRDHEQYF. The variable domain in full, completed from reference TRBV7-9 and TRBJ2-7, reads DTGVSQNPRHKITKRGQNVTFRCDPISEHNRLYWYRQTLGQGPEFLTYFQNEAQLEKSRLLSDRFSAERPKGSFSTLEIQRTEQGDSAMYLCASSLASGPRDHEQYFGPGTRLTVT.